A single sample gave rise to the 31 T cell receptor beta chains below, sequenced in a study of T cells in Graves' hyperthyroidism and ophthalmopathy. RNA transcripts gave rise to amplified TCR beta CDR3 regions. TCR CDR3 underwent first-round RT-PCR with the HTBI primer set. Each CDR3 protein gets one entry after TCRdb re-called the multiplex PCR reads with MiXCR. The profile shows 480,000 or so distinct CDR3 sequences, under 15% of them singletons. Sequencing was done on a sample of blood. The receptors shown here come from a woman aged 18-29 years with Graves' hyperthyroidism.

This chain uses TRBV20-1 with TRBJ2-5; 11 bases fit TRBD2. V was pared by 6 bases and J by 1 base, with 7 bases of the junction left unmatched. Germline-derived CDR1 and CDR2 are DFQATT and SNEGSKA (reference sequence). The length of the CDR3 is 15 residues. The CDR3 sequence is CSALPGTSGQETQYF. The CDR3 DNA reads TGCAGTGCCCTCCCCGGGACTAGCGGCCAAGAGACCCAGTACTTC.

This clonotype has ten or more counts. The CDR3 region has the DNA TGTGCCAGCAGTGAAGGGCGGCCGATCACCGGGGAGCTGTTTTTT. Translation gives CASSEGRPITGELFF. This chain links TRBV2 with TRBJ2-2; D is unresolved. Between the trimmed V and J ends, which lost 1 base and 4 bases, there was a span of 10 bases. The CDR3 extends over 15 amino acids. The germline V gene has CDR1 SNHLY and CDR2 FYNNEI.

This clonotype was seen at least ten times. The chain carries TRBV19 and TRBJ2-2; 7 bases match TRBD2. The CDR3 totals 17 residues. From germline, CDR1 is LNHDA and CDR2 SQIVND (reference sequence). V gave up 0 bases and J gave up 5 bases; unmatched junction bases: 9. The CDR3 region has the DNA TGTGCCAGTAGTATAGATCCCATAGGTAGCGGGACCGGGGAGCTGTTTTTT. Translating gives CASSIDPIGSGTGELFF.

This clonotype was counted ten times or more. The chain combines TRBV12-3 or TRBV12-4 with TRBJ2-1; TRBD1 is a possible D gene (6 bases). V was clipped by 1 base and J by 4 bases, with 8 bases between them. The CDR3 contains 14 residues. The CDR3 loop reads CASSLGTAYNEQFF. CDR3 DNA: TGTGCCAGCAGTTTAGGGACAGCTTACAATGAGCAGTTCTTC.

V usage is TRBV27 and J usage is TRBJ2-2, with TRBD1 identical over 8 bases. The CDR3 is made up of 14 amino acids. After removal of 6 bases from V and 9 bases from J, the junction contained 9 bases not matched to a gene. Per germline, CDR1 MNHEY and CDR2 SMNVEV (reference sequence). CDR3 sequence: CASRLGQGLRELFF. Here the CDR3 DNA reads TGTGCCAGCAGATTAGGACAGGGACTCCGGGAGCTGTTTTTT.

This clonotype was counted many times. The J gene is TRBJ1-2, the V gene TRBV14; 7 positions match TRBD1. With V trimmed by 3 bases and J by 4 bases, 8 bases remained unmatched. The CDR3 loop spans 15 amino acids. From germline, CDR1 is SGHDN and CDR2 FVKESK. Written as DNA, the CDR3 is TGTGCCAGCAGCCAGGACAGACAGGGAGGCTATGGCTACACCTTC. Its protein is CASSQDRQGGYGYTF.

This clonotype has at least ten counts. The rearrangement links TRBV5-1 to TRBJ2-7, with 8 bases identical to TRBD1. Germline V CDR1 and CDR2: SGHRS, YFSETQ. The CDR3 contains 15 residues. J gave up 0 bases and V 0 bases, and 2 bases lay outside the gene matches. The CDR3 DNA follows: TGCGCCAGCAGCTTGGAGACAGGGGTCTCCTACGAGCAGTACTTC. Translation gives CASSLETGVSYEQYF. Full variable domain (rest looked up from reference TRBV5-1 and TRBJ2-7): KAGVTQTPRYLIKTRGQQVTLSCSPISGHRSVSWYQQTPGQGLQFLFEYFSETQRNKGNFPGRFSGRQFSNSRSEMNVSTLELGDSALYLCASSLETGVSYEQYFGPGTRLTVT.

In its sample, this clonotype was seen many times. This chain connects TRBV20-1 to TRBJ1-1; D gene uncertain. CDR1 and CDR2 from the germline V gene are DFQATT and SNEGSKA (reference sequence). The CDR3 totals 14 residues. Trimming cost V 4 bases and J 4 bases, with 16 bases left between them. As DNA, the CDR3 is TGCAGTGCTACACGGGGTCGATGGGGCACTGAAGCTTTCTTT. Its translation: CSATRGRWGTEAFF.

This clonotype was counted at least ten times. The chain uses TRBV28 and TRBJ2-1; tentative D call: TRBD2 (6 bases). Germline CDR1 and CDR2: MDHEN and SYDVKM. The CDR3 spans 15 residues. V was cut by 7 bases and J by 3 bases, with 16 bases left in between. The CDR3 DNA is TGTGCCAGCACAAAGCTACGGGAGTACTACAATGAGCAGTTCTTC. Protein product: CASTKLREYYNEQFF.

The chain links TRBV7-3 to TRBJ2-1; 13 nucleotides agree with TRBD2. Per germline, CDR1 SGHTA and CDR2 FQGTGA. V lost 4 bases to trimming and J lost 6 bases; unmatched junction nucleotides: 9. The CDR3 is 17 amino acids. Here the CDR3 DNA reads TGTGCCAGCAGCTCAGCGACTAGCGGGAGGAGGCGCAATGAGCAGTTCTTC. It specifies CASSSATSGRRRNEQFF.

This clonotype was seen ten or more times. The chain combines TRBV24-1 with TRBJ2-3; TRBD2 matches 8 bases. Germline CDR1 KGHDR, CDR2 SFDVKD. Unmatched junction bases numbered 23, after V lost 9 bases and J lost 4 bases. The CDR3 extends over 19 amino acids. CDR3 sequence: CATAPVLAEPAAEADTQYF. In nucleotides, the CDR3 is TGTGCCACCGCCCCAGTACTAGCGGAACCCGCGGCTGAGGCAGATACGCAGTATTTT.

Only a few counts were recorded for this clonotype. The chain links TRBV7-3 to TRBJ2-3; D not certain. Trimming removed 5 bases at V and 2 bases at J, with 8 bases between. This CDR3 contains 13 residues. CDR1 is SGHTA and CDR2 is FQGTGA in the germline V gene. CDR3 DNA sequence: TGTGCCAGCAGCCCCCGCGCCACAGATACGCAGTATTTT. It encodes CASSPRATDTQYF. The full variable domain, with the rest looked up from reference TRBV7-3 and TRBJ2-3, is GAGVSQTPSNKVTEKGKYVELRCDPISGHTALYWYRQSLGQGPEFLIYFQGTGAADDSGLPNDRFFAVRPEGSVSTLKIQRTERGDSAVYLCASSPRATDTQYFGPGTRLTVL.

The chain joins TRBV20-1 to TRBJ2-3, with a weak D call TRBD2 (6 bases). The V end lost 5 bases, the J end lost 0 bases, and 12 bases lay between the germline ends. CDR1 DFQATT and CDR2 SNEGSKA come from the germline V gene (reference sequence). The CDR3 sequence is 14 residues long. DNA of the CDR3: TGCAGTGCTCTGCTAGCGACTAGCACAGATACGCAGTATTTT. This sequence encodes CSALLATSTDTQYF.

The chain carries TRBV5-1 and TRBJ2-5, with TRBD2 matching over 8 bases. The J segment lost 4 bases and the V segment lost 4 bases, leaving 6 bases of the junction unmatched. Germline V lookup: CDR1 SGHRS, CDR2 YFSETQ. This CDR3 has 14 residues. Here the CDR3 reads CASSPGGARETQYF. The CDR3 nucleotides read TGCGCCAGCAGCCCCGGGGGGGCCCGAGAGACCCAGTACTTC.

A word on this clonotype: A much larger clone lies a single base off, so this may be a read error. Here the CDR3 DNA reads TGTGCCAGCAGCCCCTCAGGGAGAGACACTGAAGCTTTCTTT. This sequence encodes CASSPSGRDTEAFF. The chain has TRBV7-3 and TRBJ1-1, with D tentatively TRBD1 (5 bases). Germline CDR1 SGHTA, CDR2 FQGTGA. The germline V and J ends were trimmed by 5 bases and 3 bases, with 13 bases remaining between them. The CDR3 covers 14 residues.

The table lists this clonotype with many counts. The gene calls are TRBV19 and TRBJ2-1; D unclear. The CDR3 has 13 residues. V was trimmed by 3 bases and J by 6 bases, leaving 9 bases between them. Per germline, CDR1 LNHDA and CDR2 SQIVND (reference sequence). The CDR3 loop is CASSIPNSNEQFF. The CDR3 nucleotides read TGTGCCAGTAGTATTCCCAATAGCAATGAGCAGTTCTTC.

This clonotype occurred many times. The chain has TRBV20-1 and TRBJ1-4, with 7 bases aligning to TRBD1. The junction had 11 bases not matched to a gene; V was cut back by 5 bases and J by 5 bases. The CDR3 is 15 residues long. Germline V gene data show CDR1 as DFQATT and CDR2 as SNEGSKA (reference sequence). CDR3 sequence reads: CSAPKGTALNEKLFF. CDR3 coding DNA: TGCAGTGCTCCGAAAGGGACAGCCTTAAATGAAAAACTGTTTTTT.

This clonotype was detected many times. V usage is TRBV3-1 and J usage is TRBJ2-7; no clear D gene. Per the germline V gene, CDR1 is LGHDT and CDR2 is YNNKEL (reference sequence). This CDR3 is built from 12 residues. V dropped 4 bases and J dropped 4 bases, with 8 bases sitting between them. CDR3 residues: CASSLRHYEQYF. CDR3 in DNA: TGTGCCAGCAGCCTGAGACATTACGAGCAGTACTTC.

This sequence joins TRBV11-2 and TRBJ2-3, with 10 positions matching TRBD2. The germline V gene has CDR1 SGHAT and CDR2 FQNNGV. V shed 5 bases, J shed 5 bases, and the junction held 10 bases outside the gene matches. The CDR3 spans 16 residues. The CDR3 protein is CASSPLAGGSGDTQYF. The CDR3 bases are TGTGCCAGCAGCCCTTTAGCGGGAGGATCTGGAGATACGCAGTATTTT.

The genes are TRBV9 and TRBJ1-2, with D unresolved. The CDR3 runs 14 residues. Looked up from germline, CDR1 is SGDLS and CDR2 is YYNGEE. The ends were cut back, 3 bases at V and 3 bases at J, with 12 bases in the middle. CDR3: CASSAHNRDYGYTF. CDR3 DNA sequence: TGTGCCAGCAGCGCACATAATAGGGACTATGGCTACACCTTC.

This clonotype has a count of ten or more. The rearrangement joins TRBV12-3 or TRBV12-4 to TRBJ2-1; TRBD1 is a possible D gene (6 bases). The CDR3 length is 14 residues. V dropped 7 bases and J dropped 4 bases, with 14 bases sitting between them. The CDR3 DNA reads as TGTGCCAGCAATTCAGACAGGAGGTACAATGAGCAGTTCTTC. The encoded protein is CASNSDRRYNEQFF.

This clonotype was counted a few times. A read error may explain this, as a much larger clone is one base away. The V and J genes are TRBV7-2 and TRBJ2-3; 12 bases agree with TRBD2. The CDR3 has 14 residues. Germline CDR1 is SGHTA and CDR2 is FQGNSA. The V gene end was trimmed by 6 bases and the J gene end by 4 bases; junction bases not matched to a gene: 2. CDR3 amino acids: CASSSSGRADTQYF. CDR3 coding DNA: TGTGCCAGCAGTTCTAGCGGGAGGGCAGATACGCAGTATTTT. Full variable domain (outside the CDR3, taken from reference TRBV7-2 and TRBJ2-3): GAGVSQSPSNKVTEKGKDVELRCDPISGHTALYWYRQSLGQGLEFLIYFQGNSAPDKSGLPSDRFSAERTGGSVSTLTIQRTQQEDSAVYLCASSSSGRADTQYFGPGTRLTVL.

This clonotype has a count of ten or more. As DNA, the CDR3 is TGTGCCAGCAGCCGGAGCTTATGGGGACAGGGGAACACTGAAGCTTTCTTT. Amino acid sequence: CASSRSLWGQGNTEAFF. V usage is TRBV5-5 and J usage is TRBJ1-1, with TRBD1 matching 9 bases. From germline, CDR1 is SGHKS and CDR2 YYEKEE (reference sequence). This CDR3 spans 17 amino acids. V shed 4 bases and J 1 base; nucleotides not matched to a gene: 11.

This clonotype was recorded many times. The gene calls are TRBV7-2 and TRBJ2-3; D call uncertain. This CDR3 is 14 amino acids long. Trimming removed 5 bases at V and 2 bases at J, with 11 bases between. In germline, CDR1 is SGHTA, CDR2 FQGNSA. The CDR3 sequence is CASSARQFTDTQYF. The CDR3 DNA is TGTGCCAGCAGCGCCCGGCAGTTCACAGATACGCAGTATTTT.

This clonotype has a count of ten or more. J is TRBJ2-7 and V is TRBV5-1; D is tentatively TRBD1 or TRBD2 (6 bases each). Germline-derived CDR1 and CDR2 are SGHRS and YFSETQ. CDR3 length: 15 residues. Trimming took 3 bases from V and 5 from J, leaving 18 bases between them. The CDR3 sequence: CASSSTGRTGDEQYF. DNA of the CDR3: TGCGCCAGCAGCTCGACAGGTCGTACGGGAGACGAGCAGTACTTC.

As concerns this clonotype: A single base separates this from a much larger clone, so it may be a read error. The chain is built from TRBV7-2 and TRBJ2-3; 9 bases map to TRBD2. Germline-derived CDR1 and CDR2 are SGHTA and FQGNSA. There are 16 residues in the CDR3. J gave up 4 bases and V 3 bases, and 8 bases lay outside the gene matches. The CDR3 reads CASSFRGSGSSDTQYF. As DNA, the CDR3 is TGTGCCAGCAGCTTTCGAGGTAGCGGGAGCTCAGATACGCAGTATTTT.

There are many counts of this clonotype. The CDR3 nucleotides are TGCAGTGCTAGAGAGGGCGGGAGGGATTACAATGAGCAGTTCTTC. Translating it yields CSAREGGRDYNEQFF. The chain joins TRBV20-1 to TRBJ2-1, with 9 bases fitting TRBD2. Germline V lookup: CDR1 DFQATT, CDR2 SNEGSKA (reference sequence). This CDR3 contains 15 residues. V lost 0 bases, J lost 4 bases, and 4 bases stayed unmatched.

Many counts were recorded for this clonotype. The chain uses TRBV18 and TRBJ2-7; D is undetermined. The CDR3 runs 14 residues. In germline, CDR1 is KGHSH, CDR2 LQKENI. The V end was cut by 2 bases, the J end by 1 base, with 9 bases between. The CDR3 DNA is TGTGCCAGCTCACCAGGGGTCAGATCCTACGAGCAGTACTTC. This codes for CASSPGVRSYEQYF.

This clonotype was observed a handful of times. Being one base from a much bigger clone, this may be a read error. This rearrangement joins TRBV19 to TRBJ2-1; 7 bases align to TRBD2. Germline V gene data show CDR1 as LNHDA and CDR2 as SQIVND (reference sequence). This CDR3 region has 14 residues. The CDR3 region is CVSSIGALANEQFF. CDR3 nucleotide sequence: TGTGTCAGTAGTATAGGGGCACTAGCGAATGAGCAGTTCTTC.

Many counts were recorded for this clonotype. V and J are TRBV6-1 and TRBJ1-1; D remains unclear. This CDR3 region has 12 residues. Germline loops: CDR1 MNHNS, CDR2 SASEGT. V lost 5 bases and J lost 3, with 7 bases in between. CDR3 residues: CASSYGYTEAFF. The CDR3 DNA is TGTGCCAGCAGTTATGGATACACTGAAGCTTTCTTT.

This clonotype was counted ten times or more. The rearrangement links TRBV18 to TRBJ1-2; D might be TRBD1 (6 bases). Germline lookup yields CDR1 KGHSH and CDR2 LQKENI. Trimming cost V 3 bases and J 8 bases, with 16 bases left between them. This CDR3 is 14 amino acids long. The CDR3 DNA reads TGTGCCAGCTCACCCGAGTCGGCAGGGGTCGGCTACACCTTC. This codes for CASSPESAGVGYTF.